The sequence of this T cell receptor (beta chain) was determined in a study of T cells in Graves' hyperthyroidism and ophthalmopathy. Germline V gene lookup returns CDR1 MNHNS and CDR2 SASEGT. V lost 2 bases and J lost 2, with 10 bases in between. The CDR3 runs 15 residues. Turning to this clonotype: Its antigen is unidentified.

Points from the study as a whole: With a median lead of roughly 6.8 months before onset, the model predicted ophthalmopathy.

There were TCR beta CDR3 regions amplified from RNA transcripts. HTBI primers drove first-round RT-PCR of the TCR CDR3. MiXCR, applied by TCRdb to the multiplex PCR reads, yields one record per CDR3 protein. The profile shows about 590,000 distinct CDR3 sequences, over 12% of them singletons. PBMCs were derived from roughly 9.6 ml fresh peripheral blood. The TCR comes from a woman under 30 with Graves' ophthalmopathy. The chain carries TRBV6-1 and TRBJ1-3; weak D call: TRBD1 (6 bases). What was sequenced was blood. CDR3 region: CASSEFGTTGNTIYF. The CDR3 nucleotides are TGTGCCAGCAGTGAATTCGGGACAACTGGAAACACCATATATTTT.